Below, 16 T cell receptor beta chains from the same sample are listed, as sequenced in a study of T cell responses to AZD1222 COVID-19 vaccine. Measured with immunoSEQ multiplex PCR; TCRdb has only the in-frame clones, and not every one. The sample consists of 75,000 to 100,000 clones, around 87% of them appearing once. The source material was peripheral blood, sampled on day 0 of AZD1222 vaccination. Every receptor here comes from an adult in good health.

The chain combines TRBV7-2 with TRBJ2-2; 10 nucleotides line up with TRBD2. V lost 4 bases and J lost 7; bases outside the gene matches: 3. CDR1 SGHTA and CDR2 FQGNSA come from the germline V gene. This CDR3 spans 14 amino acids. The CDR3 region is CASSSSGSVGELFF. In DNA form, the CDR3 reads TGTGCCAGCAGCTCTAGCGGGAGTGTCGGGGAGCTGTTTTTT.

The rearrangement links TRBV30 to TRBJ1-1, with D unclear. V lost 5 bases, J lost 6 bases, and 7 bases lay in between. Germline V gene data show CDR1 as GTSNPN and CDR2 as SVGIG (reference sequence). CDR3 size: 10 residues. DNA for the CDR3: TGTGCCTGGCGGTATCCTGAAGCTTTCTTT. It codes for CAWRYPEAFF. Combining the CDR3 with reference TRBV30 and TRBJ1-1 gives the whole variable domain SQTIHQWPATLVQPVGSPLSLECTVEGTSNPNLYWYRQAAGRGLQLLFYSVGIGQISSEVPQNLSASRPQDRQFILSSKKLLLSDSGFYLCAWRYPEAFFGQGTRLTVV.

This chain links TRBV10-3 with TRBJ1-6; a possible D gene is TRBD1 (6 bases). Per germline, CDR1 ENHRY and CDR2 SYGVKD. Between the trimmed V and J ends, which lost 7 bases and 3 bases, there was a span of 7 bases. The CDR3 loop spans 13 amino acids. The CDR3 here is CAIKGDYNSPLHF. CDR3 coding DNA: TGTGCCATCAAGGGGGACTATAATTCACCCCTCCACTTT.

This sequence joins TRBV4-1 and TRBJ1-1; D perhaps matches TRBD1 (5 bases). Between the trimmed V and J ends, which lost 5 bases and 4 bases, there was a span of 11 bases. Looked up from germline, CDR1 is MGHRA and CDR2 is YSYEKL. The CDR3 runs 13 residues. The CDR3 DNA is TGCGCCAGCAGCACGGGGGAGGCCACTGAAGCTTTCTTT. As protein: CASSTGEATEAFF.

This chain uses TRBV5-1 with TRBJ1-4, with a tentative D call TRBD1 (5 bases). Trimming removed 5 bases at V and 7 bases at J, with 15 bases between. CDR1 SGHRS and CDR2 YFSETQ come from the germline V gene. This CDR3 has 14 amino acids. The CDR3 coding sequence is TGCGCCAGCAGAGGACAAGAGGGAGGTGAAAAACTGTTTTTT. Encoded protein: CASRGQEGGEKLFF.

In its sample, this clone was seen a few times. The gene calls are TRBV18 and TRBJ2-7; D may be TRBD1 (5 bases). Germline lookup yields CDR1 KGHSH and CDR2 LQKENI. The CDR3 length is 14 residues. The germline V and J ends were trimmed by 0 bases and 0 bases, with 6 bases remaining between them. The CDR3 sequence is CASSPPRDSYEQYF. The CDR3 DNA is TGTGCCAGCTCACCACCCAGGGACTCCTACGAGCAGTACTTC.

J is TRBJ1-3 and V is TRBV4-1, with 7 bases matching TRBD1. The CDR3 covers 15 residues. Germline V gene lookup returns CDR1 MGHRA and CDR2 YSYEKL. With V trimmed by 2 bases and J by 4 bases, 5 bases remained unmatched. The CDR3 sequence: CASSQRDRAGNTIYF. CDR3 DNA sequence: TGCGCCAGCAGCCAACGCGACAGGGCCGGAAACACCATATATTTT.

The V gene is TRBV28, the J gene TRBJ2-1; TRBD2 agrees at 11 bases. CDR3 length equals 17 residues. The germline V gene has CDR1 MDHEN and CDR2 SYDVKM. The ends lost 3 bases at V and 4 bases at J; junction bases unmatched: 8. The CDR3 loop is CASSLGLAVDPYNEQFF. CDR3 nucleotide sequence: TGTGCCAGCAGTTTGGGACTAGCGGTCGATCCTTACAATGAGCAGTTCTTC.

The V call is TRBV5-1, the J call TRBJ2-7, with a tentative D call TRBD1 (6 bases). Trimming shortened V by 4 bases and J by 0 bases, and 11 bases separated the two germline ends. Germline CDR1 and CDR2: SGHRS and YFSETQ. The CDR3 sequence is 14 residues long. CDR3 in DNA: TGCGCCAGCAGCGACCCACAGGGCTCCTACGAGCAGTACTTC. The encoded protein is CASSDPQGSYEQYF.

Here the CDR3 DNA reads TGTGCCAGCTCACCAATTTTAGGCAGGGGAGCTTTCTTT. Protein: CASSPILGRGAFF. V and J are TRBV18 and TRBJ1-1, with D possibly TRBD1 on 6 matching bases. The CDR3 is 13 residues long. The V and J ends lost 2 bases and 10 bases respectively, with 14 bases between them. From germline, CDR1 is KGHSH and CDR2 LQKENI.

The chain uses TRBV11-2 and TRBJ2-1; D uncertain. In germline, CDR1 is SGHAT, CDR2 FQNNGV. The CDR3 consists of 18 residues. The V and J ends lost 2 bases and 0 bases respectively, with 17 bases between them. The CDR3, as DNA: TGTGCCAGCAGCTTATTAGGGCCCACCCAAATCTCCTACAATGAGCAGTTCTTC. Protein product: CASSLLGPTQISYNEQFF.

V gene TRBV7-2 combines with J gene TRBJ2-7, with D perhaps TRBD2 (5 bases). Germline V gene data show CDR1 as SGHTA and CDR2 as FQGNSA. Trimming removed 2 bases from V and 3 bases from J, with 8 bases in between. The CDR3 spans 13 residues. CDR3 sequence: CASSLPSYYEQYF. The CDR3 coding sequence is TGTGCCAGCAGCTTACCTAGCTACTACGAGCAGTACTTC.

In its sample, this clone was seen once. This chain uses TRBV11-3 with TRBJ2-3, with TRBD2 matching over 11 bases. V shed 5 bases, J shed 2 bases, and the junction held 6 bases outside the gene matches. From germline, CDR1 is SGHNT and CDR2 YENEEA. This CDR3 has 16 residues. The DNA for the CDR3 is TGTGCCAGCAGCCCCCATAGCGGGAGGGTCACAGATACGCAGTATTTT. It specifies CASSPHSGRVTDTQYF. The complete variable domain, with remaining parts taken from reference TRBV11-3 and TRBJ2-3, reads EAGVVQSPRYKIIEKKQPVAFWCNPISGHNTLYWYLQNLGQGPELLIRYENEEAVDDSQLPKDRFSAERLKGVDSTLKIQPAELGDSAVYLCASSPHSGRVTDTQYFGPGTRLTVL.

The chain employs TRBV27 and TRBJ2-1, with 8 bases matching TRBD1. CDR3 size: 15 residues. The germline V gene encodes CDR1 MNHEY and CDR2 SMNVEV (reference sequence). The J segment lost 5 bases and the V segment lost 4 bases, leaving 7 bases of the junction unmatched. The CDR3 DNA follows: TGTGCCAGCAGTTCCGGACAGGGTCGTGACAATGAGCAGTTCTTC. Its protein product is CASSSGQGRDNEQFF.

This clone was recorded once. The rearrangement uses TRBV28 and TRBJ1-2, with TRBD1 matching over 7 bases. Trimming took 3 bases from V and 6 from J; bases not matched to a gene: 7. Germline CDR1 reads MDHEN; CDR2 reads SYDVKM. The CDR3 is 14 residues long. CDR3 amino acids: CASSFKQGRHGYTF. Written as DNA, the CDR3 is TGTGCCAGCAGTTTCAAACAGGGGAGACATGGCTACACCTTC.

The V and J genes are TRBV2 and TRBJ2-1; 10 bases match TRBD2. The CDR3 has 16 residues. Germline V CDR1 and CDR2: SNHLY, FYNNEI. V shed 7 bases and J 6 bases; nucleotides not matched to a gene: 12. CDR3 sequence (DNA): TGTGCCAGCATGAGAAATCTAGCGGGAGTTCTCAATGAGCAGTTCTTC. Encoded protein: CASMRNLAGVLNEQFF.